A selection of T cell receptor beta chains follows, all from one sample in a study of cytomegalovirus exposure and HLA in healthy donors. Sequencing used immunoSEQ multiplex PCR; TCRdb keeps in-frame clones, though not all of them. The profile shows 100,000 to 150,000 clones, 89% of them singletons. The sequenced sample consisted of PBMCs. These TCRs come from a woman aged 18-29 years in good health and CMV-seronegative. Both conserved end residues are part of each CDR3. D genes are given only for firm matches. Where a row states a size, it is once, few, many or the class of an expanded clone; other rows omit it.

abundance,d_gene,v_gene,len,j_gene,CDR3nt,CDR3aa
.,TRBD2,TRBV9,14,TRBJ2-1,TGTGCCAGCAGCTCGGGACTAGCGCACAATGAGCAGTTCTTC,CASSSGLAHNEQFF
.,.,TRBV11-2,16,TRBJ2-1,TGTGCCAGCAGCCCGGTCGGGAGCCTCGCGAACAATGAGCAGTTCTTC,CASSPVGSLANNEQFF
.,.,TRBV6-6,16,TRBJ1-2,TGTGCCAGCACTCCCCGAGGGGGGGGATTAAACTATGGCTACACCTTC,CASTPRGGGLNYGYTF
.,.,TRBV2,11,TRBJ1-2,TGTGCCAGCAGGGGACACTCCGGCTACACCTTC,CASRGHSGYTF
.,.,TRBV7-9,13,TRBJ1-2,TGTGCCAGCAGCTTAGGGACAGCTTATGGCTACACCTTC,CASSLGTAYGYTF
once,.,TRBV4-1,14,TRBJ1-2,TGCGCCAGCAGCCAACAGGGTACCAACTATGGCTACACCTTC,CASSQQGTNYGYTF
.,.,TRBV6-5,13,TRBJ2-7,TGTGCCAGTTGGACAAGCCTCTCCTACGAGCAGTACTTC,CASWTSLSYEQYF
.,.,TRBV3-1/TRBV3-2,9,TRBJ2-7,TGTGCCAGCAGCCAAGATCAGGGGTTC,CASSQDQGF
few,.,TRBV6-4,13,TRBJ2-2,TGTGCCAGCAGTAGCGAGAACACCGGGGAGCTGTTTTTT,CASSSENTGELFF
few,.,TRBV5-5,14,TRBJ1-1,TGTGCCAGCAGCTTTACAGAATTGAACACTGAAGCTTTCTTT,CASSFTELNTEAFF
.,TRBD2,TRBV4-1,13,TRBJ2-7,TGCGCCAGCAGCGGACCGGGGGGTCGGGAGCAGTACTTC,CASSGPGGREQYF
.,TRBD1,TRBV2,13,TRBJ2-7,TGTGCCAGCAGTGGGCAGGGGGCCTACGAGCAGTACTTC,CASSGQGAYEQYF
.,.,TRBV11-2,15,TRBJ1-1,TGTGCCAGCAGCTCAAAGACAGAAATGAACACTGAAGCTTTCTTT,CASSSKTEMNTEAFF
.,.,TRBV5-1,15,TRBJ2-7,TGCGCCAGCAGCCTGGGTCAGGGGATGTCCTACGAGCAGTACTTC,CASSLGQGMSYEQYF
once,.,TRBV4-1,17,TRBJ2-1,TGCGCCAGCGGGACACTAGGGAGCGGGACGTCCTACAATGAGCAGTTCTTC,CASGTLGSGTSYNEQFF
.,.,TRBV2,13,TRBJ2-3,TGTGCCAGCAGTGAAGAGAGTACAGATACGCAGTATTTT,CASSEESTDTQYF
.,TRBD2,TRBV29-1,14,TRBJ2-7,TGCAGCGTTCTAGCGGGACGGCGGGCCTACGAGCAGTACTTC,CSVLAGRRAYEQYF
.,TRBD2,TRBV6-5,15,TRBJ2-7,TGTGCCAGCAGTTTCACTAGCGGGAGGGCGGGGGAGCAGTACTTC,CASSFTSGRAGEQYF
.,TRBD1,TRBV27,13,TRBJ1-2,TGTGCCAGCAGGGGGACAGGGCAGTATGGCTACACCTTC,CASRGTGQYGYTF
.,.,TRBV5-1,13,TRBJ1-2,TGCGCCAGCAGCTATCGGCAGGTCGGTGGCTACACCTTC,CASSYRQVGGYTF
.,TRBD2,TRBV28,14,TRBJ2-7,TGTGCCAGCAGTTTCATTCAGCGGGAGCGCGAGCAGTACTTC,CASSFIQREREQYF
.,.,TRBV9,14,TRBJ1-5,TGTGCCAGCAGCGTCAGGGGTAGGGGTCAGCCCCAGCATTTT,CASSVRGRGQPQHF
.,TRBD1,TRBV9,16,TRBJ1-2,TGTGCCAGCAGCGTTCGGGACAGGGAAGCTAACTATGGCTACACCTTC,CASSVRDREANYGYTF
once,TRBD2,TRBV19,14,TRBJ2-5,TGTGCCAGTAGTATAGCTAGCGGCCCGGTGGGCCAGTACTTC,CASSIASGPVGQYF